This T cell receptor beta chain was recovered during a study of T cells in tuberculosis. Study-wide points: Active tuberculosis TCR-alpha repertoires lay closer to GMM-specific TCRs than IGRA-negative controls, suggesting clonal expansion. Smaller alpha distances in active tuberculosis partly reflected shorter CDR3-alpha lengths.

The V gene's germline CDR1 is MGHRA and CDR2 YSYEKL. The CDR3 is 13 amino acids. Deletions cut 3 bases from V and 7 bases from J, with 12 bases between. Libraries were prepared by immunoSEQ multiplex PCR; TCRdb keeps only in-frame clonotypes and omits some of them. The sample lists over 30,000 clones; roughly 85% were seen once. A word on this clone: The target antigen is unknown.

This sample's time point: new active TB diagnosis, blood taken before or within 7 days of starting treatment. This sequence was found in an adult with tuberculosis. The sequencing here drew on PBMCs, taken at tuberculosis diagnosis. V is TRBV4-1 and J is TRBJ2-5; a weak D match, TRBD1 (7 bases). CDR3 region: CASSHTGEATQYF. CDR3 DNA sequence: TGCGCCAGCAGCCACACAGGGGAGGCGACCCAGTACTTC.